This is a list of T cell receptor beta chains from one sample in a study of T cells after posttransplantation cyclophosphamide. Repertoires were generated with immunoSEQ multiplex PCR, while TCRdb's copy carries only in-frame clones and drops some. The sample contains thousands of clones, roughly 80% of which appear only once. The specimen comprised PBMCs, sampled more than 150 days after allogeneic stem cell transplant with posttransplant cyclophosphamide. These receptors originate from a male patient between 55 and 70 years old who received an allogeneic stem cell transplant from a related donor and was CMV-positive. Among the T cells, some may be from the graft donor. Both conserved end residues are part of each CDR3. A D gene is named only where the DNA matches it firmly. The size of a clone is reported for some rows only, either as once, few or many, or as a class for expanded clones.

TRBD2	TRBV7-2	.	TRBJ2-5	CATRRAGGQETQYF	TGTGCCACCCGGCGGGCGGGGGGCCAAGAGACCCAGTACTTC
.	TRBV2	.	TRBJ1-2	CASRGIPGGYGYTF	TGTGCCAGCAGGGGGATCCCCGGGGGCTATGGCTACACCTTC
TRBD2	TRBV4-1	.	TRBJ2-1	CASSPYSGSKNEQFF	TGCGCCAGCAGCCCCTATAGCGGGAGTAAAAATGAGCAGTTCTTC
.	TRBV21-1	.	TRBJ2-5	CASSTLAGAVGETQYF	TGTGCCAGCAGCACCCTAGCGGGGGCCGTGGGAGAGACCCAGTACTTC
.	TRBV7-2	.	TRBJ2-1	CASSLAAGFSGNEQFF	TGTGCCAGCAGCTTAGCGGCGGGGTTTTCTGGCAATGAGCAGTTCTTC
.	TRBV7-9	once	TRBJ2-5	CASSLGRGEETQYF	TGTGCCAGCAGCTTAGGACGGGGAGAAGAGACCCAGTACTTC
.	TRBV27	.	TRBJ1-5	CASSLRPGMPQHF	TGTGCCAGCAGTTTACGGCCCGGGATGCCCCAGCATTTT
.	TRBV28	.	TRBJ1-2	CASSLSASFPGGGYTF	TGTGCCAGCAGTTTGTCCGCCAGCTTCCCGGGGGGGGGCTACACCTTC
TRBD2	TRBV5-8	.	TRBJ2-3	CASLAADTQYF	TGTGCCAGCCTAGCGGCAGATACGCAGTATTTT
.	TRBV6-4	.	TRBJ2-4	CASSEGTGNIQYF	TGTGCCAGCAGTGAGGGCACAGGAAACATTCAGTACTTC
TRBD1	TRBV6-1	.	TRBJ2-3	CASSDWDRDRTDTQYF	TGTGCCAGCAGTGATTGGGACAGGGACCGCACAGATACGCAGTATTTT
.	TRBV28	once	TRBJ1-2	CASSGDRDGYTF	TGTGCCAGCAGCGGAGATCGGGATGGCTACACCTTC
.	TRBV9	.	TRBJ1-6	CASSGRTEFNSPLHF	TGTGCCAGCAGCGGGCGGACAGAGTTCAATTCACCCCTCCACTTT
.	TRBV6-6	.	TRBJ1-1	CASSYGRVHNTEAFF	TGTGCCAGCAGTTACGGGCGGGTTCACAACACTGAAGCTTTCTTT
TRBD1	TRBV27	.	TRBJ1-1	CASSEQGLRREAFF	TGTGCCAGCAGCGAACAGGGGCTGAGGCGTGAAGCTTTCTTT
TRBD1	TRBV9	.	TRBJ1-2	CASSTWTGNGYTF	TGTGCCAGCAGCACTTGGACAGGGAATGGCTACACCTTC
.	TRBV18	.	TRBJ2-5	CASSRESRRQETQYF	TGTGCCAGCTCTCGAGAATCTCGGAGGCAAGAGACCCAGTACTTC
.	TRBV30	.	TRBJ1-4	CAWSISRHEALPGEKLFF	TGTGCCTGGAGTATATCAAGGCACGAGGCGCTCCCGGGGGAAAAACTGTTTTTT
.	TRBV5-4	.	TRBJ1-5	CASSSQGENQPQHF	TGTGCCAGCAGCTCACAGGGAGAGAATCAGCCCCAGCATTTT
TRBD1	TRBV14	.	TRBJ2-3	CASSPDRGRADTQYF	TGTGCCAGCAGCCCGGACAGGGGGAGGGCAGATACGCAGTATTTT
TRBD2	TRBV18	.	TRBJ2-3	CASSPLAGGSDTQYF	TGTGCCAGCTCACCGTTAGCGGGAGGTTCAGATACGCAGTATTTT
TRBD1	TRBV19	few	TRBJ1-5	CASSTTGGSGNQPQHF	TGTGCCAGTAGTACCACAGGGGGATCGGGCAATCAGCCCCAGCATTTT
TRBD1	TRBV29-1	.	TRBJ1-2	CSVEKGQGHGYTF	TGCAGCGTTGAAAAGGGACAGGGTCATGGCTACACCTTC
TRBD1	TRBV4-3	few	TRBJ2-6	CASSLRMGGQGRSPSGANVLTF	TGCGCCAGCAGCCTACGTATGGGAGGACAGGGTCGTTCGCCCTCTGGGGCCAACGTCCTGACTTTC
TRBD1	TRBV7-9	once	TRBJ1-5	CASSLGTGSNQPQHF	TGTGCCAGCAGCTTAGGGACAGGGTCAAATCAGCCCCAGCATTTT
.	TRBV29-1	.	TRBJ1-1	CSVRGLLNTEAFF	TGCAGCGTTCGAGGGCTTTTGAACACTGAAGCTTTCTTT
TRBD2	TRBV4-1	once	TRBJ2-2	CASSQDPGGLFTGELFF	TGCGCCAGCAGCCAAGACCCGGGGGGACTCTTCACCGGGGAGCTGTTTTTT
TRBD2	TRBV28	few	TRBJ2-1	CASSSLAGVDNEQFF	TGTGCCAGCAGTTCCTTAGCGGGAGTGGACAATGAGCAGTTCTTC
TRBD2	TRBV5-1	.	TRBJ2-1	CASSPTSGVNNEQFF	TGCGCCAGCAGCCCAACTAGCGGGGTAAACAATGAGCAGTTCTTC
.	TRBV28	.	TRBJ1-5	CASSFSTAREHF	TGTGCCAGCAGTTTCTCCACAGCACGAGAGCATTTT
TRBD2	TRBV19	.	TRBJ2-1	CASSDITRTSGRGLGEQFF	TGTGCCAGTAGTGACATAACCCGGACTAGCGGGAGAGGTTTGGGTGAGCAGTTCTTC
.	TRBV27	once	TRBJ1-2	CASRGGGRNYGYTF	TGTGCCAGCCGGGGAGGGGGGCGAAACTATGGCTACACCTTC
.	TRBV2	.	TRBJ2-3	CASSVERRRRPDTQYF	TGTGCCAGCAGCGTGGAGAGGCGGAGAAGACCAGATACGCAGTATTTT
.	TRBV5-4	.	TRBJ1-2	CASSLGGKNYGYTF	TGTGCCAGCAGCTTAGGAGGGAAGAACTATGGCTACACCTTC
TRBD2	TRBV6-5	.	TRBJ2-1	CASKRVAGGLNEQFF	TGTGCCAGCAAACGGGTCGCGGGAGGGTTGAATGAGCAGTTCTTC
TRBD1	TRBV28	once	TRBJ1-6	CASTGQGIEDPHF	TGTGCCAGCACCGGACAGGGTATTGAAGACCCCCACTTT
.	TRBV7-3	.	TRBJ1-1	CASSRAGGTEAFF	TGTGCCAGCAGCCGCGCCGGGGGCACTGAAGCTTTCTTT
.	TRBV19	.	TRBJ1-6	CASSTPGVGAYSPLHF	TGTGCCAGTAGTACGCCCGGGGTGGGCGCATATTCACCCCTCCACTTT
.	TRBV19	.	TRBJ2-3	CASSRLVRDTQYF	TGTGCCAGTAGTAGACTAGTCCGAGATACGCAGTATTTT
.	TRBV19	.	TRBJ1-6	CASSTSGGNSPLHF	TGTGCCAGTAGTACGTCTGGGGGGAATTCACCCCTCCACTTT
.	TRBV4-1	.	TRBJ2-3	CASSQLRQTYTDTQYF	TGCGCCAGCAGCCAACTCCGACAGACCTACACAGATACGCAGTATTTT
TRBD1	TRBV29-1	large	TRBJ2-1	CSVAIQGNNEQFF	TGCAGCGTTGCAATACAGGGGAACAATGAGCAGTTCTTC
.	TRBV9	once	TRBJ2-3	CASSVVTSSTDTQYF	TGTGCCAGCAGCGTAGTGACATCTAGCACAGATACGCAGTATTTT
TRBD1	TRBV7-6	.	TRBJ1-5	CASSLGLGQGGQPQHF	TGTGCCAGCAGCTTAGGGTTGGGACAGGGAGGGCAGCCCCAGCATTTT
TRBD1	TRBV7-2	.	TRBJ1-2	CASSSGQGLYGYTF	TGTGCCAGCAGCTCGGGACAGGGCCTCTATGGCTACACCTTC
TRBD1	TRBV7-2	once	TRBJ2-2	CASSLALLSRQGNTGELFF	TGTGCCAGCAGCTTAGCCTTGCTTTCACGACAGGGCAACACCGGGGAGCTGTTTTTT
TRBD1	TRBV5-1	.	TRBJ2-2	CASSSGTGIGNTGELFF	TGCGCCAGCAGCTCCGGGACAGGGATCGGGAACACCGGGGAGCTGTTTTTT
.	TRBV4-2	.	TRBJ1-3	CASSQETGVAGNTIYF	TGTGCCAGCAGCCAAGAGACGGGGGTAGCTGGAAACACCATATATTTT
TRBD1	TRBV7-9	.	TRBJ2-5	CASSRDRVQETQYF	TGTGCCAGCAGCCGCGACAGGGTTCAAGAGACCCAGTACTTC
.	TRBV29-1	.	TRBJ2-3	CSVGVGSALDTQYF	TGCAGCGTTGGGGTGGGGAGCGCACTAGATACGCAGTATTTT
TRBD2	TRBV30	.	TRBJ2-2	CAWSVAGGSTGELFF	TGTGCCTGGAGTGTGGCGGGAGGCAGCACCGGGGAGCTGTTTTTT
TRBD2	TRBV27	.	TRBJ2-3	CASSFSGSFRQYF	TGTGCCAGCAGTTTTAGCGGGAGTTTTAGACAGTATTTT
TRBD1	TRBV7-6	.	TRBJ1-5	CASSLGQGANQPQHF	TGTGCCAGCAGCCTCGGACAGGGAGCCAATCAGCCCCAGCATTTT
TRBD2	TRBV9	.	TRBJ2-7	CASSPSGSSIYEQYF	TGTGCCAGCAGCCCTAGCGGGAGCTCTATCTACGAGCAGTACTTC
TRBD1	TRBV19	.	TRBJ2-2	CASSSHRGTNTGELFF	TGTGCCAGTAGTTCTCACAGGGGAACGAACACCGGGGAGCTGTTTTTT
.	TRBV7-9	.	TRBJ1-6	CASSRGSWDSPLHF	TGTGCCAGCAGCAGGGGGAGCTGGGATTCACCCCTCCACTTT
.	TRBV28	.	TRBJ1-1	CASSLIRGAGGTEAFF	TGTGCCAGCAGTCTCATCCGGGGGGCGGGGGGCACTGAAGCTTTCTTT
.	TRBV2	.	TRBJ2-4	CASSPDRNIQYF	TGTGCCAGCAGCCCGGACAGAAACATTCAGTACTTC